This TCR beta chain came from a study of blood T cell repertoires in COVID-19. From germline, CDR1 is SGHTA and CDR2 FQGNSA. V shed 1 base and J 10 bases; nucleotides not matched to a gene: 9. The length of the CDR3 is 15 residues. As originally analysed: Reference gene primers were amplified, and this amplification served to estimate nucleated cell counts. Profiled with immunoSEQ multiplex PCR; TCRdb holds only in-frame clones, not every one. V and J calls and clone size are copied from that table; D and trimming were computed from the DNA. This sample has 200,000 or so clones, with 80% to 85% found just once.

The source of this sequence is a man between 40 and 49 years old who had recovered from COVID-19. Sequenced sample: PBMCs or T cells enriched from blood (not recorded which). The chain has TRBV7-2 and TRBJ2-1; 8 bases fit TRBD2. CDR3 sequence reads: CASSLERGTRWEQFF. CDR3 nucleotides: TGTGCCAGCAGCTTAGAGAGGGGGACTAGATGGGAGCAGTTCTTC.